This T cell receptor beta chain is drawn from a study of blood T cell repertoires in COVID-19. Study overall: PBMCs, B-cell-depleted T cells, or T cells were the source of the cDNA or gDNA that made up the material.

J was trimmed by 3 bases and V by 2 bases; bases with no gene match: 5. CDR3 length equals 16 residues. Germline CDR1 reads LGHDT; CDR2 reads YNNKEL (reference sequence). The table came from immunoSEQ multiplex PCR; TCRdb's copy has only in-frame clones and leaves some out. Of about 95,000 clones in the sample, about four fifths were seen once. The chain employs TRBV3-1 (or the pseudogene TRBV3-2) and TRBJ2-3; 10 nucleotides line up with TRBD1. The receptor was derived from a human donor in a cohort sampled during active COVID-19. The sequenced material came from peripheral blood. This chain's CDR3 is CASSQPTGGKTDTQYF. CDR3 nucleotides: TGTGCCAGCAGCCAACCGACAGGGGGCAAGACAGATACGCAGTATTTT.